The entry below describes one TCR beta chain. Per germline, CDR1 SEHNR and CDR2 FQNEAQ (reference sequence). CDR3 size: 11 residues. Trimming removed 0 bases at V and 10 bases at J, with 6 bases between. Participants had their cohort set by participant-reported clinical history. Two negative PCRs, clearance, or symptom resolution had been documented for recovered Cohort 3 donors. The data derive from a study of blood T cell repertoires in COVID-19. Across the whole study: T cells, B-cell-depleted T cells, or PBMCs provided the cDNA or gDNA that served as material.

Original handling: By means of reference gene primer amplification, nucleated cell counts were estimated. The protocol was immunoSEQ multiplex PCR, while the TCRdb copy is restricted to in-frame clones and leaves out a portion. D and trimming were read from the DNA, whereas the V and J calls and clone size are those reported in that table. The repertoire holds roughly 230,000 clones, with about 80% as singletons. The sequence was collected from a man aged 50-59 years who had recovered from COVID-19. The sample consisted of PBMCs or T cells enriched from blood (not recorded which). This chain links TRBV7-9 with TRBJ1-2; D unresolved. The CDR3 loop reads CASSLAAHYTF. The CDR3 DNA is TGTGCCAGCAGCTTAGCGGCCCACTACACCTTC.